This T cell receptor (beta chain) is from a study of blood T cell repertoires in COVID-19. Data came from immunoSEQ multiplex PCR; TCRdb stores just in-frame clones and leaves some out. This sample has hundreds of thousands of clones, with approximately 87% found just once. CDR1 and CDR2 from the germline V gene are SGHVS and FNYEAQ. The CDR3 totals 15 residues. V shed 3 bases and J 8 bases; nucleotides not matched to a gene: 10. The sample was PBMCs or T cells enriched from blood (not recorded which). This receptor was identified in a woman aged 50 to 60 in a cohort exposed to, infected with or recovered from COVID-19 (not recorded which). The chain employs TRBV7-6 and TRBJ1-2; TRBD1 agrees at 9 bases. Here the CDR3 DNA reads TGTGCCAGCAGCTTGTCCTACAGGGGGCAGGAGGGCTACACCTTC. This translates into CASSLSYRGQEGYTF.